These 26 T cell receptor beta chains were sequenced from one sample in a study of T cells in Graves' hyperthyroidism and ophthalmopathy. Template material for amplifying TCR beta CDR3 regions consisted of RNA transcripts. In the first-round RT-PCR of the TCR CDR3, the HTBI primer set was used. TCRdb redid the calling of the multiplex PCR reads with MiXCR, one entry per CDR3 protein. The sample has 530,000 or so distinct CDR3 sequences; 17% are singletons. Sequencing was performed on blood. The receptors originated from a woman aged 18-35 years with Graves' ophthalmopathy.

The chain combines TRBV9 with TRBJ2-2, with D possibly matching TRBD2 (6 bases). The germline gives CDR1 SGDLS, CDR2 YYNGEE. V dropped 2 bases and J dropped 0 bases, with 14 bases sitting between them. The CDR3 has 17 amino acids. The CDR3 nucleotides are TGTGCCAGCAGCGTCCCGCGACTAGACTCGAACACCGGGGAGCTGTTTTTT. It specifies CASSVPRLDSNTGELFF.

This clonotype was found many times. The rearrangement uses TRBV20-1 and TRBJ1-5; D not resolved. V lost 0 bases to trimming and J lost 5 bases, with 17 bases between them. Per germline, CDR1 DFQATT and CDR2 SNEGSKA (reference sequence). The CDR3 runs 16 residues. Written as DNA, the CDR3 is TGCAGTGCTAGAGATTGGAGGGAAAATCGCGATCAGCCCCAGCATTTT. Its translation: CSARDWRENRDQPQHF.

This clonotype showed up just a few times. The chain is built from TRBV29-1 and TRBJ2-5; TRBD2 aligns across 9 bases. Unmatched junction bases numbered 6, after V lost 7 bases and J lost 3 bases. There are 13 residues in the CDR3. CDR1 and CDR2 from the germline V gene are SQVTM and ANQGSEA. The CDR3 bases are TGCAGCGAGGCTAGCGGGGCCAAAGAGACCCAGTACTTC. This translates into CSEASGAKETQYF.

CDR3 coding DNA: TGTGCCAGCAGCTTTAAATCAGGGGACACTGAAGCTTTCTTT. Residues: CASSFKSGDTEAFF. V usage is TRBV7-9 and J usage is TRBJ1-1, with a possible D match to TRBD1 (6 bases). Germline V CDR1 and CDR2: SEHNR, FQNEAQ (reference sequence). The ends were cut back, 3 bases at V and 3 bases at J, with 11 bases in the middle. This CDR3 is 14 amino acids long.

The chain is built from TRBV11-2 and TRBJ2-2; TRBD1 aligns across 8 bases. Losses at the gene ends were 4 bases for V and 3 bases for J; bases not matched to a gene: 4. From germline, CDR1 is SGHAT and CDR2 FQNNGV. This CDR3 contains 15 residues. The DNA of the CDR3 is TGTGCCAGCAGCTCGACAGGGGAACACACCGGGGAGCTGTTTTTT. Encoded protein: CASSSTGEHTGELFF.

The chain carries TRBV5-1 and TRBJ2-1; 7 bases fit TRBD1. This CDR3 contains 14 residues. With V trimmed by 3 bases and J by 8 bases, 8 bases remained unmatched. CDR1 SGHRS and CDR2 YFSETQ come from the germline V gene. The CDR3 spells CASSWTTGKDEQFF. The CDR3 DNA follows: TGCGCCAGCAGCTGGACGACAGGGAAGGATGAGCAGTTCTTC. The full variable domain, completed using reference TRBV5-1 and TRBJ2-1, is KAGVTQTPRYLIKTRGQQVTLSCSPISGHRSVSWYQQTPGQGLQFLFEYFSETQRNKGNFPGRFSGRQFSNSRSEMNVSTLELGDSALYLCASSWTTGKDEQFFGPGTRLTVL.

This clonotype was counted only a few times. This chain connects TRBV20-1 to TRBJ1-2; D is undetermined. CDR3 size: 15 residues. The germline V and J ends were trimmed by 3 bases and 0 bases, with 14 bases remaining between them. The germline gives CDR1 DFQATT, CDR2 SNEGSKA (reference sequence). CDR3 DNA: TGCAGTGCTAGGGGGAAAGAACCAGCTAACTATGGCTACACCTTC. It translates to CSARGKEPANYGYTF.

This clonotype was observed a handful of times. The rearrangement links TRBV28 to TRBJ2-5, with D perhaps assigned TRBD1 or TRBD2 (5 bases each). Germline V gene lookup returns CDR1 MDHEN and CDR2 SYDVKM. The CDR3 length is 14 residues. V dropped 3 bases and J dropped 5 bases, with 13 bases sitting between them. CDR3 in amino acids: CASSFRGAGETQYF. CDR3 DNA: TGTGCCAGCAGTTTTCGAGGGGCAGGGGAGACCCAGTACTTC.

The chain carries TRBV20-1 and TRBJ1-5; D remains ambiguous. The CDR3 extends over 15 amino acids. The V and J ends lost 7 bases and 10 bases respectively, with 26 bases between them. Germline V gene sequence: CDR1 DFQATT, CDR2 SNEGSKA (reference sequence). Here the CDR3 reads CSVLNSGTASSPQHF. The DNA of the CDR3 is TGCAGTGTCTTGAATTCGGGAACAGCCTCTTCCCCCCAGCATTTT.

This clonotype was detected ten times or more. The chain joins TRBV2 to TRBJ2-1; D unresolved. Deletions cut 7 bases from V and 9 bases from J, with 10 bases between. The CDR3 length is 11 residues. Germline-derived CDR1 and CDR2 are SNHLY and FYNNEI. The CDR3 here is CASTLRIEQFF. The CDR3 DNA reads TGTGCCAGCACGTTGAGAATTGAGCAGTTCTTC. Full variable domain (outside the CDR3, taken from reference TRBV2 and TRBJ2-1): EPEVTQTPSHQVTQMGQEVILRCVPISNHLYFYWYRQILGQKVEFLVSFYNNEISEKSEIFDDQFSVERPDGSNFTLKIRSTKLEDSAMYFCASTLRIEQFFGPGTRLTVL.

This clonotype was counted many times. The CDR3 protein is CASRTPSGTRYEQYF. DNA of the CDR3: TGTGCCAGCAGAACCCCATCCGGGACTAGATACGAGCAGTACTTC. This sequence joins TRBV11-2 and TRBJ2-7; TRBD2 aligns across 8 bases. V dropped 6 bases and J dropped 4; count of bases not matched to a gene: 11. Germline V lookup: CDR1 SGHAT, CDR2 FQNNGV. This CDR3 spans 15 amino acids.

At least ten counts were recorded for this clonotype. The rearrangement links TRBV2 to TRBJ1-6, with no clear D. In germline, CDR1 is SNHLY, CDR2 FYNNEI. V dropped 6 bases and J dropped 1 base, with 10 bases sitting between them. The CDR3 has 15 amino acids. The DNA of the CDR3 is TGTGCCAGCAGCGCCGGGTCTTCCTATAATTCACCCCTCCACTTT. Encoded protein: CASSAGSSYNSPLHF.

At least ten counts were recorded for this clonotype. The V gene is TRBV4-2, the J gene TRBJ1-1; 8 bases are a match to TRBD1. The V and J ends lost 2 bases and 3 bases, in that order; junction bases with no gene match: 5. Germline V gene lookup returns CDR1 LGHNA and CDR2 YNFKEQ. The CDR3 consists of 15 residues. In nucleotides, the CDR3 is TGTGCCAGCAGCCAACCGGACAGGGCCTACACTGAAGCTTTCTTT. This gives the protein CASSQPDRAYTEAFF.

This clonotype was recorded a few times. The chain couples TRBV6-1 to TRBJ2-7; 8 bases map to TRBD2. The germline V gene encodes CDR1 MNHNS and CDR2 SASEGT. With 5 bases clipped from V and 3 bases from J, the junction kept 9 bases outside the gene matches. The CDR3 is 15 amino acids. Here the CDR3 DNA reads TGTGCCAGCAGTCACCGGGCAGCGGGGGACTACGAGCAGTACTTC. Residues: CASSHRAAGDYEQYF.

This clonotype has just a few counts. The chain couples TRBV5-1 to TRBJ1-5; the D gene is possibly TRBD1 (5 bases). V was trimmed by 0 bases and J by 5 bases, leaving 9 bases between them. The CDR3 extends over 14 amino acids. CDR1 is SGHRS and CDR2 is YFSETQ in the germline V gene. The CDR3 DNA reads TGCGCCAGCAGCTTGGAGGGGATGGATCAGCCCCAGCATTTT. Translation gives CASSLEGMDQPQHF.

This chain joins TRBV5-1 and TRBJ2-6, with D possibly matching TRBD2 (5 bases). The CDR3 contains 16 residues. V lost 0 bases, J lost 3 bases, and 10 bases lay in between. CDR1 is SGHRS and CDR2 is YFSETQ in the germline V gene. This CDR3 is CASSLAGVGGANVLTF. CDR3 sequence (DNA): TGCGCCAGCAGCTTGGCCGGGGTCGGTGGGGCCAACGTCCTGACTTTC.

This clonotype was picked up many times. The chain carries TRBV12-3 or TRBV12-4 and TRBJ1-1; perhaps TRBD1 as D (5 bases). The ends were cut back, 11 bases at V and 0 bases at J, with 13 bases in the middle. The CDR3 covers 13 residues. Here the CDR3 DNA reads TGTGCCGTGGGGGGATTCATGAACACTGAAGCTTTCTTT. It yields the protein CAVGGFMNTEAFF.

There are many counts of this clonotype. The V call is TRBV11-2, the J call TRBJ2-5, with TRBD1 matching over 7 bases. V lost 3 bases to trimming and J lost 0 bases; unmatched junction nucleotides: 4. This CDR3 spans 15 amino acids. Per the germline V gene, CDR1 is SGHAT and CDR2 is FQNNGV. CDR3 residues: CASSFRGTDQETQYF. CDR3 sequence (DNA): TGTGCCAGCAGCTTTCGAGGGACAGACCAAGAGACCCAGTACTTC.

This clonotype is a singleton in its sample. One junction end does not reproduce the germline sequence, and a read error may be involved. V and J are TRBV5-1 and TRBJ2-5, with D hard to call. Germline CDR1 SGHRS, CDR2 YFSETQ. The CDR3 runs to 15 residues. The CDR3 nucleotides are TGTGCCAGCAGCCCTCTCCGAGATGCCCAAGAGACCCAGTACTTC. Translation: CASSPLRDAQETQYF.

This clonotype was counted between two and nine times. At one boundary the junction diverges from the germline segment, which might be a read error. The chain recombines TRBV28 with TRBJ2-5; tentatively, D is TRBD1 (6 bases). There are 13 residues in the CDR3. Germline V gives CDR1 MDHEN, CDR2 SYDVKM. CDR3 in amino acids: CASNLGGEETQYF. In nucleotides, the CDR3 is TGTGCCAGCAATTTAGGGGGAGAAGAGACCCAGTACTTC.

The chain carries TRBV12-3 or TRBV12-4 and TRBJ2-7; D is ambiguous. The V and J ends lost 6 bases and 3 bases respectively, with 12 bases between them. CDR3 length equals 13 residues. The CDR3 protein is CASSLNSIYEQYF. Written as DNA, the CDR3 is TGTGCCAGCAGCCTAAACTCGATCTACGAGCAGTACTTC.

The chain combines TRBV3-1 with TRBJ2-1; TRBD2 matches at 7 bases. Germline CDR1 reads LGHDT; CDR2 reads YNNKEL (reference sequence). V shed 3 bases, J shed 7 bases, and the junction held 21 bases outside the gene matches. This CDR3 spans 19 amino acids. CDR3 amino acids: CASSQGLRRAGPPGNEQFF. The DNA of the CDR3 is TGTGCCAGCAGCCAGGGATTGCGTAGAGCGGGGCCGCCCGGGAATGAGCAGTTCTTC.

This clonotype was recorded at least ten times. This rearrangement joins TRBV10-1 to TRBJ2-1; D unresolved. Trimming left V 1 base short and J 5 bases short, with 15 bases between. The CDR3 totals 16 residues. Germline V gene sequence: CDR1 WNHNN, CDR2 SYGVQD (reference sequence). CDR3 sequence reads: CASSEFASKANNEQFF. CDR3 DNA: TGCGCCAGCAGTGAGTTTGCCTCGAAAGCAAACAATGAGCAGTTCTTC.

For the CDR3, the DNA is TGTGCCAGCTCACCAACACCTCCACTCCATTGGACAGGGGGCTACTACAGCTCCTACGAGCAGTACTTC. Its translation: CASSPTPPLHWTGGYYSSYEQYF. The chain employs TRBV6-1 and TRBJ2-7; 11 nucleotides match TRBD1. V was clipped by 8 bases and J by 0 bases; unmatched bases: 30. Looked up from germline, CDR1 is MNHNS and CDR2 is SASEGT. This CDR3 has 23 amino acids.

V usage is TRBV4-1 and J usage is TRBJ2-5; TRBD2 is a possible D gene (5 bases). This CDR3 spans 12 amino acids. V lost 3 bases, J lost 4 bases, and 6 bases lay in between. In germline, CDR1 is MGHRA, CDR2 YSYEKL. The CDR3 DNA reads as TGCGCCAGCAGCCACGCGGGAGAGACCCAGTACTTC. It encodes CASSHAGETQYF.

The rearrangement uses TRBV24-1 and TRBJ2-3; 7 bases align to TRBD2. The ends lost 9 bases at V and 1 base at J; junction bases unmatched: 6. This CDR3 contains 14 residues. Per germline, CDR1 KGHDR and CDR2 SFDVKD. CDR3 amino acids: CATSGLVGTDTQYF. The CDR3 DNA reads as TGTGCCACCTCCGGACTAGTTGGCACAGATACGCAGTATTTT.